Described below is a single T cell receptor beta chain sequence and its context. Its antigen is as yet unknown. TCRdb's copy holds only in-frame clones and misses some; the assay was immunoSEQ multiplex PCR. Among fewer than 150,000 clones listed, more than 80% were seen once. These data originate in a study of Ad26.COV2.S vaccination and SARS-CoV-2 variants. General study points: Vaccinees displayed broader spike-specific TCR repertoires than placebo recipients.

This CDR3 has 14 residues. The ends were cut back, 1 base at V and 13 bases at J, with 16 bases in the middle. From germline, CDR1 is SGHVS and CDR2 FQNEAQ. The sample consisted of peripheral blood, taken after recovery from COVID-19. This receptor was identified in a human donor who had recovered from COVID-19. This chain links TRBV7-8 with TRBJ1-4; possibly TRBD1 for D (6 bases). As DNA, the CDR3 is TGTGCCAGCAGCTTAGGGGACACGGGGCAGCCACTGTTTTTT. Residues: CASSLGDTGQPLFF.